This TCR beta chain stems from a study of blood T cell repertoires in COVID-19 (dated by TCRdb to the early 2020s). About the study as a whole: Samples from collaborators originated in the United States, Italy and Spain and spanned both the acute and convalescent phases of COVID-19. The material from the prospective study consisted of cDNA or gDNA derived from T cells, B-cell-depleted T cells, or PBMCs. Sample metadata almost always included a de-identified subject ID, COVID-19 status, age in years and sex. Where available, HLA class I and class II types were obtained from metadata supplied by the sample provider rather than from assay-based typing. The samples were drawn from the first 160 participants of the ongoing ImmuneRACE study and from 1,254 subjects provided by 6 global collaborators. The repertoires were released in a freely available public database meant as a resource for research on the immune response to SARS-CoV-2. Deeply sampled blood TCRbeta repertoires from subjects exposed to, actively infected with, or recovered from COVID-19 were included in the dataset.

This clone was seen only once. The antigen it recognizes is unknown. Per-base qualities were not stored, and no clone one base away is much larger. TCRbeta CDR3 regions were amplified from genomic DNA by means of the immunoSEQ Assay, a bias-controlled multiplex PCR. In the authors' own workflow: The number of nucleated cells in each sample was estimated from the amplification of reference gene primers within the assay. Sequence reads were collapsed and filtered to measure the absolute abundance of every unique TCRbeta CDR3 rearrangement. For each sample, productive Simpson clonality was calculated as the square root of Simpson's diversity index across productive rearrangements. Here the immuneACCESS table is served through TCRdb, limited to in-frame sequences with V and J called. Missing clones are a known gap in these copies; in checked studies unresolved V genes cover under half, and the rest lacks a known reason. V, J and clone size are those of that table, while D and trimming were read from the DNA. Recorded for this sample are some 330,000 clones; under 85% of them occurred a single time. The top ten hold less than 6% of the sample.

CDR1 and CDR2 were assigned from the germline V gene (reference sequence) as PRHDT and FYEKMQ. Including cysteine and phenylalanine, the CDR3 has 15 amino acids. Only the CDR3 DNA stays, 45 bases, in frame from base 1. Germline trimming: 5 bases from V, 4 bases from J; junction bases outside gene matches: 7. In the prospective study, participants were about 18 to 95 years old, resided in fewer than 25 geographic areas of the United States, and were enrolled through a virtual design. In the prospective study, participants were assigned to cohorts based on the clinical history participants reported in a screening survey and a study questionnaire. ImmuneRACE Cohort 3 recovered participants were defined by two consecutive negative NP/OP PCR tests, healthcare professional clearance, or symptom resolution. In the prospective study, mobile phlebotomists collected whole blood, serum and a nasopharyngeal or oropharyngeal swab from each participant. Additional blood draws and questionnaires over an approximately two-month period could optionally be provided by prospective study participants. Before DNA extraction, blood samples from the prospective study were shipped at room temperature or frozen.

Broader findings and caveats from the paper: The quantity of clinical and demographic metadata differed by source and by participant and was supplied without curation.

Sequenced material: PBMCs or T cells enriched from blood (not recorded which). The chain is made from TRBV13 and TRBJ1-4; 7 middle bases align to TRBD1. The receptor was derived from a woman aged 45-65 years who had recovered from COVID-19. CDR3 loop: CASSVRGGDNEKLFF. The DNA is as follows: TGTGCCAGCAGCGTGAGAGGGGGCGATAATGAAAAACTGTTTTTT.